This T cell receptor beta chain came from a study of cytotoxic CD8 clonotypes in ibrutinib-treated CLL. Germline CDR1 DFQATT, CDR2 SNEGSKA (reference sequence). CDR3 length: 11 amino acids. The ends were cut back, 4 bases at V and 4 bases at J, with 8 bases in the middle. This clone was counted between two and nine times. Its antigen remains unidentified. Study results and caveats: Elevated clonality accompanied ibrutinib response, with a return toward baseline values at progression.

Clones were sequenced by immunoSEQ multiplex PCR, and TCRdb holds only the in-frame ones, with some missing. The repertoire holds over 120,000 clones, with 79% as singletons. The V call is TRBV20-1, the J call TRBJ2-7; D is uncertain. The source of this sequence is a human donor with chronic lymphocytic leukemia. The sequenced sample was PBMCs, obtained after 12 months of ibrutinib treatment. The CDR3 DNA sequence: TGCAGTGCTACCCTAAGTTACGAGCAGTACTTC. Residues: CSATLSYEQYF.